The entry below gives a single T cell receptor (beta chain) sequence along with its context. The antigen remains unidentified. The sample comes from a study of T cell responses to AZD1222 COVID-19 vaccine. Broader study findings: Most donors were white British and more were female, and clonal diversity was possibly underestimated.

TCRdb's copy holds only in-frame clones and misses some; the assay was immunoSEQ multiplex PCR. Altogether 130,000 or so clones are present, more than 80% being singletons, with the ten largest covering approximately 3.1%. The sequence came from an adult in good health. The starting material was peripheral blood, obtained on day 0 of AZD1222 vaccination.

DNA of the CDR3: TGTGCCAGCAGCTTAGACAGGGACACTGAAGCTTTCTTT. It yields the protein CASSLDRDTEAFF. The genes are TRBV7-3 and TRBJ1-1; TRBD1 matches at 7 bases. The CDR3 contains 13 residues. With 2 bases clipped from V and 3 bases from J, the junction kept 0 bases outside the gene matches. Germline V gives CDR1 SGHTA, CDR2 FQGTGA.